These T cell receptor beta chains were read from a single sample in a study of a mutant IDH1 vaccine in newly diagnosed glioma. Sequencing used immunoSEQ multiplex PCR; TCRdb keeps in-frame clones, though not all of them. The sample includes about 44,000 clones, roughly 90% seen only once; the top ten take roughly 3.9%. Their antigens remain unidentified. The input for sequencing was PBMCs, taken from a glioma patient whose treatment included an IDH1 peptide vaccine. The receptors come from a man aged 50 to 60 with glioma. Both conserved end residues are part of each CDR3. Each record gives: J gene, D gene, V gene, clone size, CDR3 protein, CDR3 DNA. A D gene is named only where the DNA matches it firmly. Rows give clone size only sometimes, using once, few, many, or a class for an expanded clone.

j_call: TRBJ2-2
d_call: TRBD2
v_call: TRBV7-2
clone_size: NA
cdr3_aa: CASSFVAGGYTGELFF
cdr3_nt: TGTGCCAGCAGCTTCGTAGCGGGGGGCTACACCGGGGAGCTGTTTTTT

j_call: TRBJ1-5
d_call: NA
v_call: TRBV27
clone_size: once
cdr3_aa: CATRGWNQPQHF
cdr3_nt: TGTGCCACCCGGGGCTGGAATCAGCCCCAGCATTTT

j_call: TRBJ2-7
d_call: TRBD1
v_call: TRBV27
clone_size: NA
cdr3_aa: CASSLDRGYEQYF
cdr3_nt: TGTGCCAGCAGTTTGGACAGGGGGTACGAGCAGTACTTC

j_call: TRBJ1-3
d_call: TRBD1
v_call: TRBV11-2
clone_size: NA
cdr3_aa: CASSLQGQGRGNTIYF
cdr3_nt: TGTGCCAGCAGCTTACAAGGACAGGGGCGGGGAAACACCATATATTTT

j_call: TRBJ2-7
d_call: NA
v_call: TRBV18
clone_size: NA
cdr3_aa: CASSPRGREQYF
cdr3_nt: TGTGCCAGCTCACCAAGGGGAAGAGAGCAGTACTTC

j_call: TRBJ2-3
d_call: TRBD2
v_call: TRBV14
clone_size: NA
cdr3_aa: CASSLTVGGVGPKPKTDTQYF
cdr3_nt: TGTGCCAGCAGCCTGACGGTGGGGGGGGTAGGCCCAAAACCCAAAACAGATACGCAGTATTTT

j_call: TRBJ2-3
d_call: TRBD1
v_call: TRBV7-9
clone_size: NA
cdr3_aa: CASSPGQELGDTQYF
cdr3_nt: TGTGCCAGCAGCCCCGGACAGGAACTGGGAGATACGCAGTATTTT

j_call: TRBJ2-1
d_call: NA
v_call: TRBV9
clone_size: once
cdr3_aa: CASARGPSSYNEQFF
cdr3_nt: TGTGCCAGCGCCAGAGGGCCGAGCTCCTACAATGAGCAGTTCTTC

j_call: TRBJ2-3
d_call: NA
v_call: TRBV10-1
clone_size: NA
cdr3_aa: CASSESGVTDTQYF
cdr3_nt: TGCGCCAGCAGTGAGTCGGGGGTGACAGATACGCAGTATTTT

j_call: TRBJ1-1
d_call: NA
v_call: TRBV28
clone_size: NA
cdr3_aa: CASSSTEYEAFF
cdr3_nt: TGTGCCAGCAGCTCTACGGAGTACGAAGCTTTCTTT

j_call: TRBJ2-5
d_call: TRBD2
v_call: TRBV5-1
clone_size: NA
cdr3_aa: CASSLGPSGSGRETQYF
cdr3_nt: TGCGCCAGCAGCTTGGGTCCTAGCGGGTCAGGCAGGGAGACCCAGTACTTC

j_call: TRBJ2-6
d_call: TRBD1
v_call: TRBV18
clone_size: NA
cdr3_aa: CASSRASGQGAAGANVLTF
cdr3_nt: TGTGCCAGCTCACGAGCTTCGGGGCAGGGGGCTGCTGGGGCCAACGTCCTGACTTTC

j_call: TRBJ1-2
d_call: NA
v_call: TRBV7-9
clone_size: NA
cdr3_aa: CASSARDYISGYTF
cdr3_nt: TGTGCCAGCAGCGCACGGGACTACATATCTGGCTACACCTTC

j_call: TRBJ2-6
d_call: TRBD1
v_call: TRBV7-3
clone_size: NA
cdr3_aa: CASSSSGTGSRGANVLTF
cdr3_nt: TGTGCCAGCAGCTCTTCCGGGACAGGTTCGCGAGGGGCCAACGTCCTGACTTTC

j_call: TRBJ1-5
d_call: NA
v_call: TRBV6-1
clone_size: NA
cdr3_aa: CASSGVSDNQPQHF
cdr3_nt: TGTGCCAGCAGTGGTGTGTCGGACAATCAGCCCCAGCATTTT

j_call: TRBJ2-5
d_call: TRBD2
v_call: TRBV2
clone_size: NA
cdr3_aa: CASSKREGVRWETQYF
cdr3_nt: TGTGCCAGCAGTAAGCGGGAGGGAGTGCGGTGGGAGACCCAGTACTTC

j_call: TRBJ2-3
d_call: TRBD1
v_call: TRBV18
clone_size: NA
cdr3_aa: CASSHTTGGFLDTQYF
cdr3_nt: TGTGCCAGCTCACACACGACAGGGGGCTTTCTCGATACGCAGTATTTT

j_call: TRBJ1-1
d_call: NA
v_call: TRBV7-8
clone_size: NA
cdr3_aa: CASSLSGQGIGTEAFF
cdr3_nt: TGTGCCAGCAGCTTATCAGGGCAGGGCATCGGCACTGAAGCTTTCTTT

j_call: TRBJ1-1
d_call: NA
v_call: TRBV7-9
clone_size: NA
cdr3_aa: CASSWVGVGKNTEAFF
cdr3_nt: TGTGCCAGCAGCTGGGTGGGGGTTGGGAAGAACACTGAAGCTTTCTTT

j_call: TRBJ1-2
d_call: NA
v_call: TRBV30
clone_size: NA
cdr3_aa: CAWSPTGRGGYTF
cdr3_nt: TGTGCCTGGAGCCCAACAGGGAGGGGGGGCTACACCTTC

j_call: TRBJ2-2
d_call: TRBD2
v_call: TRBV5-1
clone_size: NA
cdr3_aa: CASSFTSGPSLWELFF
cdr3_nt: TGCGCCAGCAGCTTCACTAGCGGCCCTTCACTCTGGGAGCTGTTTTTT

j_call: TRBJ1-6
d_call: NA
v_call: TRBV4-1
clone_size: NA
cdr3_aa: CASSSRPFSQGVRSPLHF
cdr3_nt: TGCGCCAGCAGCAGCCGCCCCTTCTCCCAGGGAGTCAGGTCACCCCTCCACTTT

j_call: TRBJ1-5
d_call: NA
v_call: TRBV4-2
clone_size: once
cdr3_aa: CASSQNLVSDSNQPQHF
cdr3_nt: TGTGCCAGCAGCCAAAATCTGGTCTCTGATAGCAATCAGCCCCAGCATTTT

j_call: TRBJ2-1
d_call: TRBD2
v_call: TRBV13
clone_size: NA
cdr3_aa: CASSFKTSGRDEQFF
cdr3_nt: TGTGCCAGCAGCTTCAAGACTAGCGGGAGGGATGAGCAGTTCTTC

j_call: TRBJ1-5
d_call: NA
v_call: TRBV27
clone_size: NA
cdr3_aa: CASSPGQISNQPQHF
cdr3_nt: TGTGCCAGCAGCCCCGGACAGATTAGCAATCAGCCCCAGCATTTT

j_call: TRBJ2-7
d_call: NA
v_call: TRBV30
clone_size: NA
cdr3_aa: CAWSVVVAYGGEQYF
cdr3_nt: TGTGCCTGGAGTGTAGTTGTGGCCTACGGGGGTGAGCAGTACTTC

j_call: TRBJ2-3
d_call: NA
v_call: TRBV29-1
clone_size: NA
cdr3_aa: CSARVTDTQYF
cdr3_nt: TGCAGCGCCCGGGTAACAGATACGCAGTATTTT

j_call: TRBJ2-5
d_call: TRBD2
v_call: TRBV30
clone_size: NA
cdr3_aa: CARASGGPETQYF
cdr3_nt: TGTGCCAGGGCTAGCGGGGGGCCAGAGACCCAGTACTTC

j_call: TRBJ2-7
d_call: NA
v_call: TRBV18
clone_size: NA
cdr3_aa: CASSPRGYEQYF
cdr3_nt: TGTGCCAGCTCACCACGGGGCTACGAGCAGTACTTC

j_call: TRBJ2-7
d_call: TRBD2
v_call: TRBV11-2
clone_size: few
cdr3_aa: CASSLGGREQYF
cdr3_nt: TGTGCCAGCAGCTTAGGCGGGAGGGAGCAGTACTTC

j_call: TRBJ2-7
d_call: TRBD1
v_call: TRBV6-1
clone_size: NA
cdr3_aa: CASKIPGTAISEQYF
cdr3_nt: TGTGCCAGCAAAATACCCGGGACAGCCATCTCCGAGCAGTACTTC

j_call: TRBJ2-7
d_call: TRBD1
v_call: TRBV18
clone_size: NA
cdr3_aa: CASSPRQGSYEQYF
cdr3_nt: TGTGCCAGCTCCCCCAGACAGGGGTCCTACGAGCAGTACTTC

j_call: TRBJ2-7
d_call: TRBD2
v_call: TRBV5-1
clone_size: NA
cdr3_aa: CASSLASGDYEQYF
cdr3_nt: TGCGCCAGCAGCTTGGCGAGCGGGGACTACGAGCAGTACTTC

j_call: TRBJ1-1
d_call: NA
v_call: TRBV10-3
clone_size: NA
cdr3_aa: CAISEQQEDTEAFF
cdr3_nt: TGTGCCATCAGTGAGCAACAGGAGGACACTGAAGCTTTCTTT

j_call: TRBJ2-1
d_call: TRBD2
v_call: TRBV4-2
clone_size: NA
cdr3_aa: CASSPTSGFNEQFF
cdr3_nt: TGTGCCAGCAGCCCAACTAGCGGATTCAATGAGCAGTTCTTC

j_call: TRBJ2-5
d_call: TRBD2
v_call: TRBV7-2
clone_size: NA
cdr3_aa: CASRLTSGGLETQYF
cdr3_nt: TGTGCCAGCCGTTTGACTAGCGGGGGGTTGGAGACCCAGTACTTC

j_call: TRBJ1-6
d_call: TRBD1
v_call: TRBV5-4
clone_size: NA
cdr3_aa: CASSDVGTDINSPLHF
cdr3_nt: TGTGCCAGCAGCGACGTGGGGACAGACATTAATTCACCCCTCCACTTT

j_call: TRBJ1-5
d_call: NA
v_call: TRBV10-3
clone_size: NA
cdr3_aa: CATGQSSNQPQHF
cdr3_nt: TGTGCCACCGGACAGAGTAGCAATCAGCCCCAGCATTTT

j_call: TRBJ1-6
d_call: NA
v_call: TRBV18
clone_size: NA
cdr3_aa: CASSPYGVEVNSPLHF
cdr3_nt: TGTGCCAGCTCACCATACGGGGTTGAGGTTAATTCACCCCTCCACTTT

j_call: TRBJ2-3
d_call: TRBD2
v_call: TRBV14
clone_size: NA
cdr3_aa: CASSRERGLGTQYF
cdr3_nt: TGTGCCAGCAGCCGGGAGCGGGGTCTAGGTACGCAGTATTTT

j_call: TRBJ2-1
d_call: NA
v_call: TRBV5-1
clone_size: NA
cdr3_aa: CASSPGGTSSREQFF
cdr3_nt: TGCGCCAGCAGCCCAGGCGGAACCTCCAGTCGTGAGCAGTTCTTC

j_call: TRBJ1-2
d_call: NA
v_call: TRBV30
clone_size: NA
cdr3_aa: CAWSSRLHGYTF
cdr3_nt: TGTGCCTGGAGTAGCCGGCTCCATGGCTACACCTTC

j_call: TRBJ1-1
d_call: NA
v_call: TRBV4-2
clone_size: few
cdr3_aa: CASSQEQVLTEAFF
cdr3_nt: TGTGCCAGCAGCCAAGAACAGGTACTCACTGAAGCTTTCTTT

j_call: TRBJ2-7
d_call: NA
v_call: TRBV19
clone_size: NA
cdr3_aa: CASSPGQPYEQYF
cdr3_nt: TGTGCCAGTAGCCCTGGACAGCCTTACGAGCAGTACTTC

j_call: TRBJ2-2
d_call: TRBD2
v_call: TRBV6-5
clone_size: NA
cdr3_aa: CASIPPGGKGGELFF
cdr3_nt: TGTGCCAGCATCCCTCCGGGAGGAAAGGGGGGGGAGCTGTTTTTT

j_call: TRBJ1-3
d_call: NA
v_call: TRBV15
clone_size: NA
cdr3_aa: CATSPSPAGEGNTIYF
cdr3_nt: TGTGCCACCAGCCCCTCGCCAGCAGGGGAAGGAAACACCATATATTTT

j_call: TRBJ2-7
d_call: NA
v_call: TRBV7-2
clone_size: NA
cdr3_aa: CASSLAGGAYEQYF
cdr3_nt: TGTGCCAGCAGCTTAGCTGGGGGCGCCTACGAGCAGTACTTC

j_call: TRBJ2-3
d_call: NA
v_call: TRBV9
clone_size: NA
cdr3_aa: CASSVVVGGFTDTQYF
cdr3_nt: TGTGCCAGCAGCGTAGTGGTAGGGGGATTCACAGATACGCAGTATTTT

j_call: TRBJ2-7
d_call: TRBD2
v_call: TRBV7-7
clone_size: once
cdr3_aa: CAPGASGPYEQYF
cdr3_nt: TGTGCCCCAGGGGCTAGCGGGCCCTACGAGCAGTACTTC

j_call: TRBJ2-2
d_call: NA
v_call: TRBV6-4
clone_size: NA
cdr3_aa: CASSASDTGELFF
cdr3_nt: TGTGCCAGCAGTGCTAGCGACACCGGGGAGCTGTTTTTT

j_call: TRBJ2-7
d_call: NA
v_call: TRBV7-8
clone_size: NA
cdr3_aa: CASSLGSESSYEQYF
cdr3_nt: TGTGCCAGCAGCTTAGGTTCAGAGAGCTCCTACGAGCAGTACTTC

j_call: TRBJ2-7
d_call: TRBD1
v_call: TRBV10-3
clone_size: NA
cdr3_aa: CAIKGGTGNEQYF
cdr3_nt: TGTGCCATCAAGGGAGGGACAGGGAACGAGCAGTACTTC

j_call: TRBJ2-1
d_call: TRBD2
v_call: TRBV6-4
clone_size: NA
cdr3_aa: CASSEAGGYNEQFF
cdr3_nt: TGTGCCAGCAGTGAAGCGGGAGGCTACAATGAGCAGTTCTTC

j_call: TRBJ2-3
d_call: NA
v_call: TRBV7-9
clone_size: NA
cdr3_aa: CASSFERGTDTQYF
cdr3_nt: TGTGCCAGCAGCTTTGAGCGGGGCACAGATACGCAGTATTTT

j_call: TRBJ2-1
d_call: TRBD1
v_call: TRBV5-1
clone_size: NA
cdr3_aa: CASSFGRGSRNEQFF
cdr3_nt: TGCGCCAGCAGCTTTGGCAGGGGGAGTCGCAATGAGCAGTTCTTC

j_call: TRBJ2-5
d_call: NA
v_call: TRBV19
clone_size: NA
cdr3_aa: CASSIAGPRTQYF
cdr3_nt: TGTGCCAGTAGTATTGCAGGGCCGCGGACCCAGTACTTC

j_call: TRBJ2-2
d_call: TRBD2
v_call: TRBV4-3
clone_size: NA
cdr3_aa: CASSHGTTSNTGELFF
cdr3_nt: TGCGCCAGCAGCCACGGGACTACATCAAACACCGGGGAGCTGTTTTTT